The 32 T cell receptor beta chains reported below all come from one sample, sequenced in a study of beta chain features in type 1 diabetes. Reverse transcribing all isolated RNA meant expressed TCRB transcripts were sequenced. Method: immunoSEQ multiplex PCR; TCRdb's copy keeps in-frame clones and lacks some. The profile shows over 500,000 clones, about 14% of them singletons. Sequencing was carried out using naive CD4+ T cells from blood. All receptors come from a man between 18 and 35 years old in good health.

The chain couples TRBV27 to TRBJ2-7; possible D gene TRBD1, 6 bases. Per the germline V gene, CDR1 is MNHEY and CDR2 is SMNVEV (reference sequence). This CDR3 has 13 amino acids. With 8 bases removed from V and 0 bases from J, the gap between germline ends came to 11 bases. CDR3 in amino acids: CASGQFYSYEQYF. The CDR3 DNA follows: TGTGCCAGCGGACAGTTCTACTCCTACGAGCAGTACTTC.

The chain is built from TRBV7-9 and TRBJ2-7; no reliable D call. The CDR3 has 14 residues. V shed 6 bases and J shed 0 bases, with 12 bases lying between them. Germline V gene sequence: CDR1 SEHNR, CDR2 FQNEAQ (reference sequence). The CDR3 nucleotides read TGTGCCAGCAGTTTATCTAGTAACTCCTACGAGCAGTACTTC. Its protein product is CASSLSSNSYEQYF. The full variable domain, its missing parts supplied by reference TRBV7-9 and TRBJ2-7, is DTGVSQNPRHKITKRGQNVTFRCDPISEHNRLYWYRQTLGQGPEFLTYFQNEAQLEKSRLLSDRFSAERPKGSFSTLEIQRTEQGDSAMYLCASSLSSNSYEQYFGPGTRLTVT.

This clone appeared a few times. The chain uses TRBV25-1 and TRBJ2-7, with 8 bases fitting TRBD1. Germline V gene data show CDR1 as MGHDK and CDR2 as SYGVNS. CDR3 length: 14 residues. J lost 1 base, V lost 4 bases, and 3 bases had no gene match. The DNA for the CDR3 is TGTGCCAGCAGTGCGACAGGGGTATCCTACGAGCAGTACTTC. Translation gives CASSATGVSYEQYF.

This chain connects TRBV4-1 to TRBJ1-2; TRBD1 matches at 7 bases. The CDR3 extends over 17 amino acids. The germline V gene encodes CDR1 MGHRA and CDR2 YSYEKL. V shed 0 bases and J 4 bases; nucleotides not matched to a gene: 11. CDR3 amino acids: CASSQDFPAGGSYGYTF. The CDR3 DNA reads TGCGCCAGCAGCCAAGATTTTCCGGCAGGGGGTAGCTATGGCTACACCTTC.

This chain joins TRBV19 and TRBJ1-2, with D perhaps TRBD1 (5 bases). Trimming pared 8 bases from V and 5 bases from J, leaving 15 bases between. This CDR3 spans 13 amino acids. From germline, CDR1 is LNHDA and CDR2 SQIVND (reference sequence). CDR3 protein: CASLGQGEYGYTF. In DNA form, the CDR3 reads TGTGCCAGTTTAGGGCAGGGTGAATATGGCTACACCTTC. The complete variable domain, with remaining parts taken from reference TRBV19 and TRBJ1-2, reads DGGITQSPKYLFRKEGQNVTLSCEQNLNHDAMYWYRQDPGQGLRLIYYSQIVNDFQKGDIAEGYSVSREKKESFPLTVTSAQKNPTAFYLCASLGQGEYGYTFGSGTRLTVV.

The chain is built from TRBV5-4 and TRBJ1-5; maybe TRBD1 (5 bases). Trimming cost V 0 bases and J 3 bases, with 10 bases left between them. Germline V gives CDR1 SGHNT, CDR2 YYREEE (reference sequence). CDR3 size: 15 residues. CDR3 amino acids: CASSLGAGHNQPQHF. The DNA for the CDR3 is TGTGCCAGCAGCTTGGGGGCAGGGCACAATCAGCCCCAGCATTTT.

The table lists this clone with a few counts. Here the CDR3 reads CASSLGQREQFF. In DNA, the CDR3 is TGCGCCAGCAGCCTGGGACAACGTGAGCAGTTCTTC. The chain links TRBV4-3 to TRBJ2-1, with a possible D match to TRBD1 (6 bases). In germline, CDR1 is LGHNA, CDR2 YSLEER. Trimming pared 4 bases from V and 9 bases from J, leaving 10 bases between. This CDR3 region has 12 residues.

This clone occurred a few times. V gene TRBV13 combines with J gene TRBJ2-5; the D gene could be TRBD1 or TRBD2 (5 bases each). The V and J ends lost 1 base and 5 bases respectively, with 11 bases between them. The germline CDR1 and CDR2 sequences are PRHDT and FYEKMQ (reference sequence). The CDR3 contains 14 residues. CDR3 bases: TGTGCCAGCAGCTTAGTGGGGGTTGACGAGACCCAGTACTTC. The encoded protein is CASSLVGVDETQYF. Variable domain in full (rest from reference TRBV13 and TRBJ2-5): AAGVIQSPRHLIKEKRETATLKCYPIPRHDTVYWYQQGPGQDPQFLISFYEKMQSDKGSIPDRFSAQQFSDYHSELNMSSLELGDSALYFCASSLVGVDETQYFGPGTRLLVL.

For the CDR3, the DNA is TGCAGCGTTGAAACCACAGGGCCCCCCTACGAGCAGTACTTC. Its translation: CSVETTGPPYEQYF. The rearrangement links TRBV29-1 to TRBJ2-7; TRBD1 might be the D (6 bases). With 2 bases removed from V and 2 bases from J, the gap between germline ends came to 13 bases. This CDR3 comprises 14 residues. Germline V gene sequence: CDR1 SQVTM, CDR2 ANQGSEA.

The rearrangement joins TRBV7-2 to TRBJ1-1; D not certain. The V gene's germline CDR1 is SGHTA and CDR2 FQGNSA. V lost 1 base and J lost 1, with 16 bases in between. The CDR3 is 17 residues long. The CDR3 loop reads CASSLVVGPRRNTEAFF. The CDR3 nucleotides are TGTGCCAGCAGCTTAGTCGTCGGCCCAAGAAGGAACACTGAAGCTTTCTTT.

This chain connects TRBV10-3 to TRBJ2-7; the match to TRBD2 covers 12 bases. Trimming at V came to 6 bases and at J to 13 bases, leaving 16 bases not matched to a gene. From germline, CDR1 is ENHRY and CDR2 SYGVKD. The CDR3 has 15 residues. The CDR3 DNA reads as TGTGCCATCAGCAATATTAGAAGGACTAGCGGGAAGGCTTACTTC. This encodes CAISNIRRTSGKAYF.

This clone was seen a few times. The rearrangement joins TRBV29-1 to TRBJ2-1; D unresolved. Germline V gives CDR1 SQVTM, CDR2 ANQGSEA. This CDR3 comprises 15 residues. The germline V and J ends were trimmed by 6 bases and 5 bases, with 20 bases remaining between them. DNA for the CDR3: TGCAGCGTACACCCCCAGCATCCTACTAACAATGAGCAGTTCTTC. As protein: CSVHPQHPTNNEQFF.

This clone was counted between two and nine times. This rearrangement joins TRBV5-1 to TRBJ1-1; no definite D call. V was clipped by 0 bases and J by 1 base, with 10 bases between them. CDR1 SGHRS and CDR2 YFSETQ come from the germline V gene. The CDR3 consists of 15 residues. The CDR3 sequence is CASSLDGPGNTEAFF. CDR3 sequence (DNA): TGCGCCAGCAGCTTGGATGGCCCAGGGAACACTGAAGCTTTCTTT.

The chain is built from TRBV23-1 and TRBJ1-5; TRBD1 matches at 9 bases. TRBV23-1 is treated as an ORF (open reading frame) with a function not yet certain. The CDR3 runs 16 residues. The V segment lost 1 base and the J segment 1 base; nucleotides outside the gene matches: 2. CDR3 in amino acids: CASSQWDRVSNQPQHF. The CDR3 DNA follows: TGCGCCAGCAGTCAATGGGACAGGGTGAGCAATCAGCCCCAGCATTTT.

The J gene is TRBJ2-2, the V gene TRBV28, with D perhaps given as TRBD1 or TRBD2 (5 bases each). There are 15 residues in the CDR3. V shed 6 bases and J shed 6 bases, with 17 bases lying between them. Germline loops: CDR1 MDHEN, CDR2 SYDVKM. The CDR3 here is CASSTGTPRPGELFF. CDR3 coding DNA: TGTGCCAGCAGCACCGGGACCCCAAGGCCCGGGGAGCTGTTTTTT.

This clone was observed a few times. The chain is built from TRBV7-3 and TRBJ2-7, with D maybe TRBD1 (7 bases). The CDR3 runs 17 residues. The V and J ends lost 2 bases and 5 bases respectively, with 22 bases between them. Per the germline V gene, CDR1 is SGHTA and CDR2 is FQGTGA. The DNA for the CDR3 is TGTGCCAGCAGCTTATACCCCCACAGGGGTGGGGAGGACGAGCAGTACTTC. It specifies CASSLYPHRGGEDEQYF.

V and J are TRBV9 and TRBJ2-5; 10 bases map to TRBD1. The CDR3 is 17 amino acids. Germline loops: CDR1 SGDLS, CDR2 YYNGEE. Germline trimming cut 0 bases from V and 2 bases from J; bases unmatched to any gene: 7. CDR3 nucleotide sequence: TGTGCCAGCAGCGTAGCTACGGGACAGGGGCAGCAAGAGACCCAGTACTTC. The encoded protein is CASSVATGQGQQETQYF.

J is TRBJ2-2 and V is TRBV5-1; 10 positions match TRBD2. This CDR3 comprises 16 residues. Trimming at V came to 3 bases and at J to 4 bases, leaving 6 bases not matched to a gene. Germline assignment: CDR1 SGHRS and CDR2 YFSETQ. CDR3 loop: CASSSSSGGITGELFF. In DNA form, the CDR3 reads TGCGCCAGCAGCTCTTCTAGCGGGGGAATCACCGGGGAGCTGTTTTTT.

The chain links TRBV15 to TRBJ1-3; D is ambiguous. The V gene's germline CDR1 is LNHNV and CDR2 YYDKDF (reference sequence). The CDR3 is 14 residues long. The V end was cut by 0 bases, the J end by 4 bases, with 7 bases between. The CDR3 nucleotides read TGTGCCACCAGCAGAGATCGTCAGGGAAACACCATATATTTT. Translation gives CATSRDRQGNTIYF.

The chain recombines TRBV5-1 with TRBJ2-5; the match to TRBD1 covers 9 bases. The length of the CDR3 is 16 residues. Germline CDR1 and CDR2: SGHRS and YFSETQ. After removal of 0 bases from V and 1 base from J, the junction contained 4 bases not matched to a gene. CDR3 in amino acids: CASSLGTGEGQETQYF. The CDR3 DNA sequence: TGCGCCAGCAGCTTGGGGACAGGGGAAGGCCAAGAGACCCAGTACTTC.

This clone has only one observation. The V gene is TRBV28, the J gene TRBJ1-1; D is undetermined. The germline V and J ends were trimmed by 5 bases and 8 bases, with 9 bases remaining between them. The CDR3 is 11 amino acids. In germline, CDR1 is MDHEN, CDR2 SYDVKM. CDR3 in amino acids: CASSIRVEAFF. CDR3 in DNA: TGTGCCAGCAGTATAAGGGTAGAAGCTTTCTTT.

This clone occurred a few times. Distinct nucleotide sequences in the sample also encode this CDR3. The rearrangement joins TRBV20-1 to TRBJ1-5, with D possibly being TRBD1 (6 bases). This CDR3 is 11 amino acids long. The ends were cut back, 5 bases at V and 4 bases at J, with 6 bases in the middle. Germline V lookup: CDR1 DFQATT, CDR2 SNEGSKA (reference sequence). The CDR3 nucleotides read TGCAGTGCTCAGGGGAATCAGCCCCAGCATTTT. Its translation is CSAQGNQPQHF.

The chain has TRBV2 and TRBJ1-2; 9 bases match TRBD1. The CDR3 has 13 residues. Per germline, CDR1 SNHLY and CDR2 FYNNEI. J gave up 8 bases and V 6 bases, and 7 bases lay outside the gene matches. The CDR3 loop is CASRDRGTIGYTF. The CDR3 coding sequence is TGTGCCAGCAGGGACAGGGGTACTATCGGCTACACCTTC. Complete variable domain (other parts from reference TRBV2 and TRBJ1-2): EPEVTQTPSHQVTQMGQEVILRCVPISNHLYFYWYRQILGQKVEFLVSFYNNEISEKSEIFDDQFSVERPDGSNFTLKIRSTKLEDSAMYFCASRDRGTIGYTFGSGTRLTVV.

The V gene is TRBV9, the J gene TRBJ1-3; TRBD1 is a possible D gene (6 bases). CDR3 length: 16 residues. From germline, CDR1 is SGDLS and CDR2 YYNGEE. Deletions cut 4 bases from V and 0 bases from J, with 14 bases between. The CDR3 bases are TGTGCCAGCAGCAAAGGGGACATCTCCTCTGGAAACACCATATATTTT. Its protein is CASSKGDISSGNTIYF.

This clone was seen more than once but under ten times. This sequence joins TRBV7-9 and TRBJ2-7; 9 bases are a match to TRBD1. CDR1 and CDR2 (germline): SEHNR, FQNEAQ (reference sequence). CDR3 length equals 15 residues. The J segment lost 1 base and the V segment lost 5 bases, leaving 6 bases of the junction unmatched. The DNA of the CDR3 is TGTGCCAGCAGCCCCGGGACAGGGTTGTCCTACGAGCAGTACTTC. The encoded protein is CASSPGTGLSYEQYF. Full variable domain (remainder filled in from reference TRBV7-9 and TRBJ2-7): DTGVSQNPRHKITKRGQNVTFRCDPISEHNRLYWYRQTLGQGPEFLTYFQNEAQLEKSRLLSDRFSAERPKGSFSTLEIQRTEQGDSAMYLCASSPGTGLSYEQYFGPGTRLTVT.

The V call is TRBV7-3, the J call TRBJ2-1; 11 bases match TRBD2. Trimming at V came to 5 bases and at J to 15 bases, leaving 9 bases not matched to a gene. Germline CDR1 is SGHTA and CDR2 is FQGTGA. CDR3 size: 13 residues. CDR3: CASSTQRGLAAFF. The CDR3 bases are TGTGCCAGCAGCACACAAAGGGGACTAGCGGCGTTCTTC. Using reference TRBV7-3 and TRBJ2-1 for the parts outside the CDR3, the full variable domain is GAGVSQTPSNKVTEKGKYVELRCDPISGHTALYWYRQSLGQGPEFLIYFQGTGAADDSGLPNDRFFAVRPEGSVSTLKIQRTERGDSAVYLCASSTQRGLAAFFGPGTRLTVL.

The rearrangement joins TRBV7-9 to TRBJ2-7; D could derive from TRBD1 or TRBD2 (5 bases each). Trimming stripped 4 bases from V and 2 bases from J, with 18 bases between. The CDR3 totals 16 residues. CDR1 is SEHNR, CDR2 FQNEAQ, per germline (reference sequence). The CDR3 DNA reads TGTGCCAGCAGCTCCCGATCCGGGACCGTGGCCTACGAGCAGTACTTC. Translation: CASSSRSGTVAYEQYF.

Remarks on this clone: Other DNA sequences from this sample encode an identical CDR3 as well. CDR3 sequence: CASSPGQGPQPQHF. The CDR3 nucleotides are TGTGCCAGCAGCCCGGGACAGGGACCTCAGCCCCAGCATTTT. The chain joins TRBV7-2 to TRBJ1-5, with 9 bases matching TRBD1. Germline V gene sequence: CDR1 SGHTA, CDR2 FQGNSA. The junction had 5 bases not matched to a gene; V was cut back by 5 bases and J by 6 bases. The CDR3 has 14 amino acids. Using reference TRBV7-2 and TRBJ1-5 for the parts outside the CDR3, the full variable domain is GAGVSQSPSNKVTEKGKDVELRCDPISGHTALYWYRQSLGQGLEFLIYFQGNSAPDKSGLPSDRFSAERTGGSVSTLTIQRTQQEDSAVYLCASSPGQGPQPQHFGDGTRLSIL.

The V gene is TRBV18, the J gene TRBJ1-1; D ambiguous. The CDR3 is 15 amino acids. CDR1 KGHSH and CDR2 LQKENI come from the germline V gene. The ends were cut back, 3 bases at V and 1 base at J, with 12 bases in the middle. CDR3 sequence (DNA): TGTGCCAGCTCACCGGGCAGATTGCAGAACACTGAAGCTTTCTTT. This encodes CASSPGRLQNTEAFF.

Only a few counts were recorded for this clone. V usage is TRBV28 and J usage is TRBJ1-5; weak D call: TRBD1 (5 bases). Trimming pared 11 bases from V and 2 bases from J, leaving 13 bases between. This CDR3 has 13 residues. Germline V gene sequence: CDR1 MDHEN, CDR2 SYDVKM. The CDR3 is CAGRRVGNQPQHF. The CDR3 DNA reads as TGTGCCGGACGCAGGGTAGGCAATCAGCCCCAGCATTTT. Variable domain in full (rest from reference TRBV28 and TRBJ1-5): DVKVTQSSRYLVKRTGEKVFLECVQDMDHENMFWYRQDPGLGLRLIYFSYDVKMKEKGDIPEGYSVSREKKERFSLILESASTNQTSMYLCAGRRVGNQPQHFGDGTRLSIL.

The V and J genes are TRBV5-4 and TRBJ2-7; 7 nucleotides agree with TRBD1. The germline CDR1 and CDR2 sequences are SGHNT and YYREEE (reference sequence). CDR3 size: 15 residues. V shed 1 base and J 2 bases; nucleotides not matched to a gene: 6. CDR3 region: CASSLIGGRAYEQYF. CDR3 bases: TGTGCCAGCAGCTTGATAGGGGGCAGAGCCTACGAGCAGTACTTC.

CDR3 amino acids: CASSLAGRRDTGELFF. In DNA form, the CDR3 reads TGCGCCAGCAGCTTAGCAGGACGCAGGGACACCGGGGAGCTGTTTTTT. The chain recombines TRBV5-1 with TRBJ2-2; D is possibly TRBD1 (5 bases). The V and J ends lost 2 bases and 3 bases respectively, with 14 bases between them. Looked up from germline, CDR1 is SGHRS and CDR2 is YFSETQ. This CDR3 has 16 amino acids.